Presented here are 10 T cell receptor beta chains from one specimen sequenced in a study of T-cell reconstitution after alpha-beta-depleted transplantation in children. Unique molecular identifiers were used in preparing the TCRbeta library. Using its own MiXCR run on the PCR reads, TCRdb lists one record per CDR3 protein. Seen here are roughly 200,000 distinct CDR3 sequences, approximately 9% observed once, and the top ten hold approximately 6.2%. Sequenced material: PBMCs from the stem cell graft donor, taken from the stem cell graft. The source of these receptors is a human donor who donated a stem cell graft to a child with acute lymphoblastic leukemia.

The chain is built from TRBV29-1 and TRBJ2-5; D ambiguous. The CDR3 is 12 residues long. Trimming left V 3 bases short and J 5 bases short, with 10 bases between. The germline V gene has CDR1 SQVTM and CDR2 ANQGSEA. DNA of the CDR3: TGCAGCGTTGATCGTGGAGCTGAGACCCAGTACTTC. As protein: CSVDRGAETQYF.

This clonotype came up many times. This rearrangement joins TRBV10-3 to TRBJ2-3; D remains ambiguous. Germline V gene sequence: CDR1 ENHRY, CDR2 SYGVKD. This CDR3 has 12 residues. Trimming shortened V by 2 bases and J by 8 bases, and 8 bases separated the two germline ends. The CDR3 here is CAISEDWGTQYF. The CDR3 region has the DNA TGTGCCATCAGTGAGGATTGGGGTACGCAGTATTTT.

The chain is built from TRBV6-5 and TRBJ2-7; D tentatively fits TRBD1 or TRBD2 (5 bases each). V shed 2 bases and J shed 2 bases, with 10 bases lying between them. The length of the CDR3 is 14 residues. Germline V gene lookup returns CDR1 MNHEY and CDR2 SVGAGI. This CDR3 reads CASSYGDGAYEQYF. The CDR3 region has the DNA TGTGCCAGCAGTTACGGGGACGGAGCCTACGAGCAGTACTTC.

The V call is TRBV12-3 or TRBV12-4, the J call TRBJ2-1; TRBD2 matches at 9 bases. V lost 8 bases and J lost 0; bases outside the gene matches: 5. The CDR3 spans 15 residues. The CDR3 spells CASRGGASSYNEQFF. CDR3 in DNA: TGTGCCAGCCGCGGGGGGGCGAGCTCCTACAATGAGCAGTTCTTC.

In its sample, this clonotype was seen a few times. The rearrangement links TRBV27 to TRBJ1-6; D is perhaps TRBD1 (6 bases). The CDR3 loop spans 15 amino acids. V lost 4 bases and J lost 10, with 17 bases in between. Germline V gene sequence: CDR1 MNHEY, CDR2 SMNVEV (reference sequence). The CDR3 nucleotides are TGTGCCAGCAGTTACAGGGCCCCCCTCGGCTCACCCCTCCACTTT. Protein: CASSYRAPLGSPLHF.

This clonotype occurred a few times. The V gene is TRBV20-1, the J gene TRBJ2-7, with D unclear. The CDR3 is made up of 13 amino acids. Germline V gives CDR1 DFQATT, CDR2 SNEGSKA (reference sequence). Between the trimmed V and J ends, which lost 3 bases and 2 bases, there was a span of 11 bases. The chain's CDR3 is CSASGLHPYEQYF. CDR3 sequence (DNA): TGCAGTGCTAGCGGGCTTCATCCCTACGAGCAGTACTTC.

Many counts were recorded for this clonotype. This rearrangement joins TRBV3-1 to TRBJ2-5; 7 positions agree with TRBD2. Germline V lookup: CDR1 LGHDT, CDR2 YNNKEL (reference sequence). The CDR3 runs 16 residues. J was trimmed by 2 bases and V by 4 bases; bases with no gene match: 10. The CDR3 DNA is TGTGCCAGCAGCCTACAGACGCCGCGGGGGCAAGAGACCCAGTACTTC. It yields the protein CASSLQTPRGQETQYF.

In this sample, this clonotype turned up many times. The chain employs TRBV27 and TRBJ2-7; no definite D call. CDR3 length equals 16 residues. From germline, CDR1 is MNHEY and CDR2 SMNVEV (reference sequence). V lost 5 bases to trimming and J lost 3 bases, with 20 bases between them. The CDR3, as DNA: TGTGCCAGCAGTCATCTGGGGAACTTACGAAACTACGAGCAGTACTTC. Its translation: CASSHLGNLRNYEQYF.

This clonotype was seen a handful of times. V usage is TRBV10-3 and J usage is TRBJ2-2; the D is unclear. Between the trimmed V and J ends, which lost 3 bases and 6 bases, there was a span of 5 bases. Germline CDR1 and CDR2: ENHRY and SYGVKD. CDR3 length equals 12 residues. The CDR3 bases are TGTGCCATCAGTGATGGGGCCGGGGAGCTGTTTTTT. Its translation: CAISDGAGELFF.

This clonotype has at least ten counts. This CDR3 is CASSSRLANTEAFF. DNA of the CDR3: TGTGCCAGCAGCTCCCGATTGGCCAACACTGAAGCTTTCTTT. V usage is TRBV5-5 and J usage is TRBJ1-1; no reliable D call. The ends were cut back, 3 bases at V and 2 bases at J, with 11 bases in the middle. The CDR3 totals 14 residues. CDR1 is SGHKS and CDR2 is YYEKEE in the germline V gene (reference sequence).